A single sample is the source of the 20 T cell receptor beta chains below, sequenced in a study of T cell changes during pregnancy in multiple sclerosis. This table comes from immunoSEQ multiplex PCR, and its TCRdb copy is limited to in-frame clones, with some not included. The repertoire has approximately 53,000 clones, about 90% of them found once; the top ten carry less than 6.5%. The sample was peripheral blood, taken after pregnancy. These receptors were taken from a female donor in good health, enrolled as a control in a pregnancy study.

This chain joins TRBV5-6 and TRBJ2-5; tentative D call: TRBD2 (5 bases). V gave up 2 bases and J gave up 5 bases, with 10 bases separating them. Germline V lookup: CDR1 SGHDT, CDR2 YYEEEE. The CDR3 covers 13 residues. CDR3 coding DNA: TGTGCCAGCAGCTTCGGGGTGGTGGAGACCCAGTACTTC. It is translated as CASSFGVVETQYF.

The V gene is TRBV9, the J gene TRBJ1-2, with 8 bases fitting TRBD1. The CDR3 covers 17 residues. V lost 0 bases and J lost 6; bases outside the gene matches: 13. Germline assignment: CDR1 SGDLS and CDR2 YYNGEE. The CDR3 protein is CASSVGAGQGAVDGYTF. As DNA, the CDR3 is TGTGCCAGCAGCGTAGGGGCTGGGCAGGGGGCAGTCGATGGCTACACCTTC.

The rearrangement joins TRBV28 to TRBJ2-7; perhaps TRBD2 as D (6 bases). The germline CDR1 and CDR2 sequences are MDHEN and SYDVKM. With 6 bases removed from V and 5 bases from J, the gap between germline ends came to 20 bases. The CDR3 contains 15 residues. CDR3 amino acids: CASRPRDSGAHEQYF. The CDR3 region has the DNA TGTGCCAGCAGACCTCGGGACTCCGGGGCCCACGAGCAGTACTTC.

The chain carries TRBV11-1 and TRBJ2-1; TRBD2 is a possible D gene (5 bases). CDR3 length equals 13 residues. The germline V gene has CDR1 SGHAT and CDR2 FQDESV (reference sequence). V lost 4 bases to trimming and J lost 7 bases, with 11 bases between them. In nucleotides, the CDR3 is TGTGCCAGCAGCTCCGGGAACCGAAATGAGCAGTTCTTC. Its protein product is CASSSGNRNEQFF.

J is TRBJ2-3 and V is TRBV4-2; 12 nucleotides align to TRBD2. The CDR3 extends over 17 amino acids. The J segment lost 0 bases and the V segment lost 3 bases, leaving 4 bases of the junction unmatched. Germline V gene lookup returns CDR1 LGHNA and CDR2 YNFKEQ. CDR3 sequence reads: CASSQTGTSGSTDTQYF. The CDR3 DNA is TGTGCCAGCAGCCAGACCGGGACTAGCGGGAGCACAGATACGCAGTATTTT.

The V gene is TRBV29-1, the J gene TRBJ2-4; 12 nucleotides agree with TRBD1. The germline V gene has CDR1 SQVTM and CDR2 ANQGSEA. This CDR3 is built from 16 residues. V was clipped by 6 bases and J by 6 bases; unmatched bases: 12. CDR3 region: CSVAHPGQGAGNIQYF. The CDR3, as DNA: TGCAGCGTGGCACACCCGGGACAGGGGGCTGGAAACATTCAGTACTTC.

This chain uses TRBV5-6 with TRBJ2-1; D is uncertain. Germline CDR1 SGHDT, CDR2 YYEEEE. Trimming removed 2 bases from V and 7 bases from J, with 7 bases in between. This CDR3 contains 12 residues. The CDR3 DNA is TGTGCCAGCAGCTTTAGTCGGAATGAGCAGTTCTTC. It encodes CASSFSRNEQFF.

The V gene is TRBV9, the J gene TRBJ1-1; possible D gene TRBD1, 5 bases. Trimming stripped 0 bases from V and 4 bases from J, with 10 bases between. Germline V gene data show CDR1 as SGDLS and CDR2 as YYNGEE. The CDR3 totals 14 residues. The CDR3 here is CASSVGGGPTEAFF. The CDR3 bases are TGTGCCAGCAGCGTAGGGGGGGGACCCACTGAAGCTTTCTTT. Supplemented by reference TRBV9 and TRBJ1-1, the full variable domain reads DSGVTQTPKHLITATGQRVTLRCSPRSGDLSVYWYQQSLDQGLQFLIQYYNGEERAKGNILERFSAQQFPDLHSELNLSSLELGDSALYFCASSVGGGPTEAFFGQGTRLTVV.

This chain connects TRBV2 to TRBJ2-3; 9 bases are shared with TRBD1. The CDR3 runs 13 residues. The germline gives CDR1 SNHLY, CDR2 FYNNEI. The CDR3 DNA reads TGTGCAGGGGGGGGACAGGGAACAGATACGCAGTATTTT. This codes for CAGGGQGTDTQYF.

The DNA for the CDR3 is TGTGCCTCAGGGATCATGAACACTGAAGCTTTCTTT. The encoded protein is CASGIMNTEAFF. The J gene is TRBJ1-1, the V gene TRBV19, with D possibly matching TRBD1 (5 bases). V was clipped by 11 bases and J by 0 bases, with 10 bases between them. The CDR3 is 12 amino acids. The germline CDR1 and CDR2 sequences are LNHDA and SQIVND (reference sequence).

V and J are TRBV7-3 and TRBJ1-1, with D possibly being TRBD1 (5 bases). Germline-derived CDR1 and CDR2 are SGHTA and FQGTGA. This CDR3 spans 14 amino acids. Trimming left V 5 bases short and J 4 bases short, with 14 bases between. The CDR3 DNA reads TGTGCCAGCAGCCCCGGAGGGACGGGCACTGAAGCTTTCTTT. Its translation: CASSPGGTGTEAFF. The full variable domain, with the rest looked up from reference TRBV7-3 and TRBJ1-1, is GAGVSQTPSNKVTEKGKYVELRCDPISGHTALYWYRQSLGQGPEFLIYFQGTGAADDSGLPNDRFFAVRPEGSVSTLKIQRTERGDSAVYLCASSPGGTGTEAFFGQGTRLTVV.

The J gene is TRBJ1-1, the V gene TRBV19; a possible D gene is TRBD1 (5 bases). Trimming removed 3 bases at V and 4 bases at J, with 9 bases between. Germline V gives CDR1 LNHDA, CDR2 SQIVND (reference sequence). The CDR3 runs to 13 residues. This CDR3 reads CASSMLRGTEAFF. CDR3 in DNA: TGTGCCAGTAGTATGTTAAGGGGCACTGAAGCTTTCTTT.

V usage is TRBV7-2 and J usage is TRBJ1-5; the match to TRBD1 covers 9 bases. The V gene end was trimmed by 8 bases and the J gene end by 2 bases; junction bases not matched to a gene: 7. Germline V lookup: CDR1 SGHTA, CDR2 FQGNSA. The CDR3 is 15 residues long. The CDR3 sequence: CASGTGSGGNQPQHF. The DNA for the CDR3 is TGTGCCAGCGGGACAGGGAGTGGAGGCAATCAGCCCCAGCATTTT.

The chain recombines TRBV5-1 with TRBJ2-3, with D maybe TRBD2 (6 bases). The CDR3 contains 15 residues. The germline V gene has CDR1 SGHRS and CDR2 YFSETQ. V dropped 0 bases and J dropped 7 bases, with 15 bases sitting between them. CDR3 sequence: CASSLVTGDANTQYF. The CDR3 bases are TGCGCCAGCAGCTTGGTAACGGGGGACGCAAATACGCAGTATTTT.

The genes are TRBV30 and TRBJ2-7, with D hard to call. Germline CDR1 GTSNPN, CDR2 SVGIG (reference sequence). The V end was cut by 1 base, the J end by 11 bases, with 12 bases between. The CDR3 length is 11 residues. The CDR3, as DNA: TGTGCCTGGAGTGGAGGCGATGATAAGTACTTC. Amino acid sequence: CAWSGGDDKYF. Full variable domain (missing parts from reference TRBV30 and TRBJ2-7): SQTIHQWPATLVQPVGSPLSLECTVEGTSNPNLYWYRQAAGRGLQLLFYSVGIGQISSEVPQNLSASRPQDRQFILSSKKLLLSDSGFYLCAWSGGDDKYFGPGTRLTVT.

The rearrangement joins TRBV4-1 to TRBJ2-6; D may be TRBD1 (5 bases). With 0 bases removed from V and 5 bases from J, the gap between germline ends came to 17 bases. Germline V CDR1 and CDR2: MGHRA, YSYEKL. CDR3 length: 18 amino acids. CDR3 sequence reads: CASSQEGQGALRANVLTF. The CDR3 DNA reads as TGCGCCAGCAGCCAAGAAGGGCAGGGTGCTCTGAGGGCCAACGTCCTGACTTTC.

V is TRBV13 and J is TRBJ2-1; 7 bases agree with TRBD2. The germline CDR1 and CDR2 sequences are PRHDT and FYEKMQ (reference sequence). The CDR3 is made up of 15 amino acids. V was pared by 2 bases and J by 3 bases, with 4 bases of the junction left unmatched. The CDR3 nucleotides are TGTGCCAGCAGCTTATGGCGGGAGAACTACAATGAGCAGTTCTTC. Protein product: CASSLWRENYNEQFF.

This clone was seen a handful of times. CDR3 bases: TGTGCCACCAGCAGAGACAGGGGGCTAGGTGGCTACACCTTC. Translating it yields CATSRDRGLGGYTF. The rearrangement joins TRBV15 to TRBJ1-2; TRBD1 aligns across 8 bases. The CDR3 is 14 amino acids. CDR1 is LNHNV and CDR2 is YYDKDF in the germline V gene (reference sequence). With 0 bases clipped from V and 7 bases from J, the junction kept 4 bases outside the gene matches.

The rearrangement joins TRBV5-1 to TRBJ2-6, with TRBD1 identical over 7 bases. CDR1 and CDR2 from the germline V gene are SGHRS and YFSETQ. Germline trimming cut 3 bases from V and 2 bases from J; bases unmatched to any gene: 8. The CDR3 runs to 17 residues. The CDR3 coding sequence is TGCGCCAGCAGCTGGAGACAGGGTAGTACTGGGGCCAACGTCCTGACTTTC. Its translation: CASSWRQGSTGANVLTF.

The CDR3 reads CASSLRGQGYQPQHF. As DNA, the CDR3 is TGTGCCAGCAGCTTACGTGGGCAGGGGTATCAGCCCCAGCATTTT. The J gene is TRBJ1-5, the V gene TRBV7-2, with a tentative D call TRBD1 (6 bases). The germline V and J ends were trimmed by 2 bases and 5 bases, with 13 bases remaining between them. In germline, CDR1 is SGHTA, CDR2 FQGNSA. This CDR3 is built from 15 residues.